Listed here are 29 T cell receptor beta chains from one sample, sequenced in a study of blood T cell repertoires in COVID-19. Libraries were prepared by immunoSEQ multiplex PCR; TCRdb keeps only in-frame clonotypes and omits some of them. Counted here are just over 150,000 clones, 80% occurring once; the ten biggest clones make up around 0.62%. The material sequenced was peripheral blood. The receptors derive from a man in his sixties with acute or convalescent COVID-19.

This chain uses TRBV6-5 with TRBJ1-6; 9 nucleotides line up with TRBD1. The CDR3 runs to 15 residues. Germline V gene data show CDR1 as MNHEY and CDR2 as SVGAGI. Losses at the gene ends were 5 bases for V and 4 bases for J; bases not matched to a gene: 3. CDR3: CASSQTGGYNSPLHF. The CDR3 DNA reads TGTGCCAGCAGTCAGACAGGGGGATATAATTCACCCCTCCACTTT.

This sequence joins TRBV18 and TRBJ1-6, with D possibly being TRBD1 (5 bases). Per the germline V gene, CDR1 is KGHSH and CDR2 is LQKENI. Trimming took 3 bases from V and 6 from J, leaving 9 bases between them. This CDR3 contains 14 residues. CDR3 protein: CASSPGRGNSPLHF. DNA for the CDR3: TGTGCCAGCTCACCGGGAAGGGGTAATTCACCCCTCCACTTT.

The chain couples TRBV9 to TRBJ1-1, with D possibly being TRBD1 (5 bases). This CDR3 contains 14 residues. V was shortened by 3 bases and J by 4 bases, with 13 bases between the two germline ends. The germline V gene has CDR1 SGDLS and CDR2 YYNGEE. CDR3 sequence: CASSAVRGGTEAFF. The CDR3 DNA is TGTGCCAGCAGCGCCGTCCGGGGGGGCACTGAAGCTTTCTTT.

A single count supports this clone. CDR3 DNA sequence: TGTGCCAGCAGAACGACAGTCCGGACCGGGGAGCTGTTTTTT. This codes for CASRTTVRTGELFF. The rearrangement uses TRBV28 and TRBJ2-2, with a tentative D call TRBD1 (5 bases). CDR3 length: 14 amino acids. Trimming pared 6 bases from V and 5 bases from J, leaving 13 bases between. The germline CDR1 and CDR2 sequences are MDHEN and SYDVKM.

The J gene is TRBJ2-3, the V gene TRBV18; no firm D call. Germline V gives CDR1 KGHSH, CDR2 LQKENI. This CDR3 has 17 amino acids. The germline V and J ends were trimmed by 2 bases and 4 bases, with 19 bases remaining between them. In nucleotides, the CDR3 is TGTGCCAGCTCACCAAAGTCCGGCAGCTACAGTGCAGATACGCAGTATTTT. This sequence encodes CASSPKSGSYSADTQYF.

This sequence joins TRBV4-3 and TRBJ1-2; possibly TRBD1 for D (6 bases). V was pared by 4 bases and J by 3 bases, with 15 bases between. From germline, CDR1 is LGHNA and CDR2 YSLEER. The CDR3 extends over 15 amino acids. The DNA for the CDR3 is TGCGCCAGCAGCCTTCAGAACAGGGCGGACTATGGCTACACCTTC. Translated: CASSLQNRADYGYTF.

V gene TRBV11-1 combines with J gene TRBJ2-1; tentative D call: TRBD1 (5 bases). The length of the CDR3 is 15 residues. CDR1 is SGHAT, CDR2 FQDESV, per germline (reference sequence). V lost 1 base and J 3 bases, leaving 10 bases between the germline ends. CDR3 amino acids: CASSLEATDYNEQFF. DNA of the CDR3: TGTGCCAGCAGCTTAGAGGCGACAGACTACAATGAGCAGTTCTTC.

The chain uses TRBV7-3 and TRBJ2-1; 10 nucleotides align to TRBD2. The V segment lost 6 bases and the J segment 5 bases; nucleotides outside the gene matches: 4. The CDR3 spans 14 residues. Germline V gene sequence: CDR1 SGHTA, CDR2 FQGTGA. The CDR3 DNA reads TGTGCCAGCAGTTGGACTAGCGGTCACAATGAGCAGTTCTTC. As protein: CASSWTSGHNEQFF.

The chain employs TRBV7-2 and TRBJ2-3; perhaps TRBD1 as D (5 bases). Germline V lookup: CDR1 SGHTA, CDR2 FQGNSA. The CDR3 length is 15 residues. V was cut by 4 bases and J by 2 bases, with 13 bases left in between. The CDR3 region is CASSSAIGVTDTQYF. CDR3 DNA: TGTGCCAGCAGCTCCGCGATAGGGGTCACAGATACGCAGTATTTT.

V usage is TRBV4-3 and J usage is TRBJ2-2, with D possibly TRBD1 on 6 matching bases. V gave up 0 bases and J gave up 15 bases, with 14 bases separating them. Germline values: CDR1 LGHNA, CDR2 YSLEER. The CDR3 is 13 amino acids. The CDR3 spells CASSQDTPGAVFF. The DNA of the CDR3 is TGCGCCAGCAGCCAAGATACTCCAGGGGCAGTGTTTTTT.

The chain links TRBV19 to TRBJ2-4, with 8 bases that match TRBD1. Per the germline V gene, CDR1 is LNHDA and CDR2 is SQIVND (reference sequence). The CDR3 loop spans 15 amino acids. With V trimmed by 2 bases and J by 0 bases, 0 bases remained unmatched. DNA of the CDR3: TGTGCCAGTAGTATAACAGGGGGAGCCAAAAACATTCAGTACTTC. It specifies CASSITGGAKNIQYF.

The gene calls are TRBV5-1 and TRBJ1-2; the match to TRBD1 covers 7 bases. Unmatched junction bases numbered 12, after V lost 4 bases and J lost 0 bases. CDR1 and CDR2 (germline): SGHRS, YFSETQ. The CDR3 sequence is 17 residues long. The CDR3 bases are TGCGCCAGCAGCCCACCCGGGACAGAAGGGTCTAACTATGGCTACACCTTC. Encoded protein: CASSPPGTEGSNYGYTF.

The CDR3 protein is CASSPSTRTGPEQYF. The CDR3 DNA sequence: TGTGCCAGCAGCCCCTCAACTCGGACAGGGCCCGAGCAGTACTTC. The chain is built from TRBV6-6 and TRBJ2-7; 8 nucleotides line up with TRBD1. Germline-derived CDR1 and CDR2 are MNHNY and SVGAGI (reference sequence). After removal of 6 bases from V and 6 bases from J, the junction contained 13 bases not matched to a gene. The CDR3 is made up of 15 amino acids.

The chain combines TRBV12-3 or TRBV12-4 with TRBJ1-5, with D uncertain. The ends were cut back, 2 bases at V and 6 bases at J, with 5 bases in the middle. This CDR3 region has 12 residues. The DNA of the CDR3 is TGTGCCAGCAGTTTAAACAGTCAGCCCCAGCATTTT. Translated: CASSLNSQPQHF.

This chain connects TRBV9 to TRBJ2-5, with D hard to call. Trimming cost V 0 bases and J 0 bases, with 6 bases left between them. Germline-derived CDR1 and CDR2 are SGDLS and YYNGEE. This CDR3 comprises 14 residues. CDR3 in DNA: TGTGCCAGCAGCGTAGCTACAGACCAAGAGACCCAGTACTTC. It is translated as CASSVATDQETQYF. Based on the CDR3 plus reference TRBV9 and TRBJ2-5, the full variable domain is DSGVTQTPKHLITATGQRVTLRCSPRSGDLSVYWYQQSLDQGLQFLIQYYNGEERAKGNILERFSAQQFPDLHSELNLSSLELGDSALYFCASSVATDQETQYFGPGTRLLVL.

The chain joins TRBV7-2 to TRBJ2-1; D is unresolved. V was cut by 5 bases and J by 2 bases, with 16 bases left in between. CDR1 is SGHTA, CDR2 FQGNSA, per germline. This CDR3 region has 16 residues. The CDR3 DNA reads TGTGCCAGCAGCCCGACCGTCGTCAGGCCCTACAATGAGCAGTTCTTC. Protein sequence: CASSPTVVRPYNEQFF.

V gene TRBV29-1 combines with J gene TRBJ1-4; 8 bases are shared with TRBD1. There are 15 residues in the CDR3. Germline CDR1 SQVTM, CDR2 ANQGSEA. The junction had 10 bases not matched to a gene; V was cut back by 7 bases and J by 3 bases. CDR3 sequence (DNA): TGCAGCGCCTTGAGAGGACAGGGCTCTAATGAAAAACTGTTTTTT. It specifies CSALRGQGSNEKLFF.

The chain has TRBV5-1 and TRBJ1-4, with D possibly TRBD1 on 5 matching bases. V lost 3 bases, J lost 5 bases, and 11 bases lay in between. CDR1 and CDR2 from the germline V gene are SGHRS and YFSETQ. The CDR3 is 14 amino acids. DNA for the CDR3: TGCGCCAGCAGCTCGATGGGGGGGAATGAAAAACTGTTTTTT. Translated: CASSSMGGNEKLFF.

The table lists this clone with a few counts. The chain recombines TRBV5-6 with TRBJ2-5, with TRBD1 matching 9 bases. The CDR3 spans 14 residues. Germline V gene lookup returns CDR1 SGHDT and CDR2 YYEEEE. The V segment lost 4 bases and the J segment 5 bases; nucleotides outside the gene matches: 6. The CDR3: CASSVDRGGETQYF. For the CDR3, the DNA is TGTGCCAGCAGCGTGGACAGGGGAGGTGAGACCCAGTACTTC. Combining the CDR3 with reference TRBV5-6 and TRBJ2-5 gives the whole variable domain DAGVTQSPTHLIKTRGQQVTLRCSPKSGHDTVSWYQQALGQGPQFIFQYYEEEERQRGNFPDRFSGHQFPNYSSELNVNALLLGDSALYLCASSVDRGGETQYFGPGTRLLVL.

The rearrangement joins TRBV12-5 to TRBJ1-3; no definite D call. The CDR3 is 14 amino acids. The ends were cut back, 4 bases at V and 0 bases at J, with 7 bases in the middle. Looked up from germline, CDR1 is LGHNT and CDR2 is FRNRAP. CDR3 amino acids: CASGSSGSGNTIYF. The CDR3 DNA is TGTGCTAGTGGTTCCTCAGGCTCTGGAAACACCATATATTTT.

This clone was detected only a few times. Other DNA variants within this sample encode the same CDR3. The chain carries TRBV4-3 and TRBJ2-5; D may be TRBD2 (6 bases). CDR1 and CDR2 from the germline V gene are LGHNA and YSLEER. The CDR3 runs 16 residues. Trimming left V 0 bases short and J 5 bases short, with 16 bases between. CDR3 amino acids: CASSQEVRGREETQYF. CDR3 DNA sequence: TGCGCCAGCAGCCAAGAAGTTCGGGGTCGGGAGGAGACCCAGTACTTC.

In DNA, the CDR3 is TGTGCCAGCAGTGAAGCGTGGACACCGGACGGAAACACCATATATTTT. Its protein product is CASSEAWTPDGNTIYF. The V gene is TRBV6-1, the J gene TRBJ1-3; a possible D gene is TRBD1 (5 bases). The CDR3 consists of 16 residues. V gave up 0 bases and J gave up 4 bases, with 13 bases separating them. The germline CDR1 and CDR2 sequences are MNHNS and SASEGT.

DNA for the CDR3: TGTGCCAGCAGTTACTCGACCTTCGGGGCTTTCTTT. Its protein is CASSYSTFGAFF. The chain recombines TRBV6-6 with TRBJ1-1; D unresolved. The germline V gene encodes CDR1 MNHNY and CDR2 SVGAGI (reference sequence). V was trimmed by 0 bases and J by 11 bases, leaving 10 bases between them. This CDR3 comprises 12 residues.

The CDR3 spells CASSHSGGQETQYF. In DNA, the CDR3 is TGTGCCAGCAGCCACAGCGGGGGCCAAGAGACCCAGTACTTC. The V call is TRBV5-4, the J call TRBJ2-5; 8 bases map to TRBD2. This CDR3 contains 14 residues. Germline V gene lookup returns CDR1 SGHNT and CDR2 YYREEE (reference sequence). V gave up 4 bases and J gave up 1 base; unmatched junction bases: 3. Filled out from reference TRBV5-4 and TRBJ2-5, the complete variable domain reads ETGVTQSPTHLIKTRGQQVTLRCSSQSGHNTVSWYQQALGQGPQFIFQYYREEENGRGNFPPRFSGLQFPNYSSELNVNALELDDSALYLCASSHSGGQETQYFGPGTRLLVL.

The genes are TRBV4-1 and TRBJ1-4; D perhaps matches TRBD1 (6 bases). The CDR3 contains 16 residues. The germline V and J ends were trimmed by 3 bases and 2 bases, with 13 bases remaining between them. CDR1 is MGHRA, CDR2 YSYEKL, per germline. CDR3 nucleotides: TGCGCCAGCAGCCAGGTCTGGACAGACACTAATGAAAAACTGTTTTTT. This gives the protein CASSQVWTDTNEKLFF.

V and J are TRBV25-1 and TRBJ2-3; 8 bases fit TRBD1. Losses at the gene ends were 1 base for V and 4 bases for J; bases not matched to a gene: 4. This CDR3 is 15 amino acids long. Germline V lookup: CDR1 MGHDK, CDR2 SYGVNS. CDR3 nucleotide sequence: TGTGCCAGCAGTGAATTATCAGGGGGCCCAGATACGCAGTATTTT. Its translation: CASSELSGGPDTQYF.

The chain is built from TRBV4-2 and TRBJ1-3, with D maybe TRBD1 (5 bases). Per the germline V gene, CDR1 is LGHNA and CDR2 is YNFKEQ. The CDR3 is made up of 15 amino acids. The V end lost 0 bases, the J end lost 3 bases, and 9 bases lay between the germline ends. CDR3 protein: CASSQEGGVGNTIYF. CDR3 sequence (DNA): TGTGCCAGCAGCCAAGAGGGGGGGGTTGGAAACACCATATATTTT.

The chain couples TRBV5-4 to TRBJ1-5, with TRBD1 as a possible D gene (5 bases). V lost 4 bases and J lost 3, with 17 bases in between. CDR1 and CDR2 (germline): SGHNT, YYREEE (reference sequence). This CDR3 is 16 amino acids long. CDR3 sequence: CASSAGGDGVNQPQHF. DNA of the CDR3: TGTGCCAGCAGCGCGGGGGGGGATGGGGTCAATCAGCCCCAGCATTTT.

The CDR3: CASQPYPPGTGLETQYF. For the CDR3, the DNA is TGTGCCAGCCAGCCCTACCCGCCAGGGACAGGGTTGGAGACCCAGTACTTC. This chain joins TRBV27 and TRBJ2-5; 9 positions match TRBD1. Germline CDR1 and CDR2: MNHEY and SMNVEV (reference sequence). The CDR3 length is 17 residues. V gave up 8 bases and J gave up 5 bases; unmatched junction bases: 18.